The present T cell receptor beta chain was sequenced within a study of T cell responses to AZD1222 COVID-19 vaccine. In the study overall: Pooled samples include second doses given at about 4 or 12 weeks.

This CDR3 region has 15 residues. Per germline, CDR1 SGHTS and CDR2 YDEGEE. The V and J ends lost 4 bases and 0 bases respectively, with 10 bases between them. Assay: immunoSEQ multiplex PCR; the TCRdb copy retains only in-frame clones and omits some. The sample lists some 140,000 clones, roughly 90% seen once, with approximately 17% in the top ten. Material: peripheral blood, obtained on day 0 of AZD1222 vaccination. The rearrangement uses TRBV5-8 and TRBJ1-4; D remains ambiguous. This TCR came from an adult in good health. CDR3: CASSLGLATNEKLFF. CDR3 sequence (DNA): TGTGCCAGCAGCCTAGGGTTGGCAACTAATGAAAAACTGTTTTTT. The variable domain in full, with the rest retrieved from reference TRBV5-8 and TRBJ1-4, is EAGVTQSPTHLIKTRGQQATLRCSPISGHTSVYWYQQALGLGLQFLLWYDEGEERNRGNFPPRFSGRQFPNYSSELNVNALELEDSALYLCASSLGLATNEKLFFGSGTQLSVL.